The entry below describes one TCR beta chain. The target of this receptor is not known. Per-nucleotide qualities are absent, and no much larger clonotype sits a single base away. V lost 9 bases and J lost 8 bases; the stretch between them is 21 bases long. The germline V gene encodes CDR1 SGHAT and CDR2 FQNNGV. Reading from cysteine to phenylalanine, the CDR3 counts 14 amino acids. The sequence is cut down to CDR3 DNA, 42 bases in frame from base 1. The immunoSEQ Assay was used to sequence TCR beta CDR3 regions from DNA. The authors processed their data as follows. To compute T cell density, TCR beta template counts were normalized to usable DNA, which was estimated by amplifying housekeeping genes. Using the preseqR package, richness was estimated by extrapolating to 120,000 templates for tissue samples and 400,000 templates for PBMC samples. Clonality was defined as one minus Pielou's evenness. Differential abundance testing on productive amino-acid clonotypes, with a minimum total count of 5 and an alpha of 0.1, was used to identify tissue-enriched TCRs. Repertoire overlap between compartments was quantified with the Jaccard Index and Morisita Overlap Index. GLIPH clustered TCR beta CDR3s with public tetramer-defined viral CDR3s; viral motifs required at least three viral sequences plus V-gene enrichment. What TCRdb holds here is the immuneACCESS table cut down to in-frame rearrangements. Part of the clones is not present; checked against another copy, under half of the missing clones reflect an unresolved V gene, and the others are unexplained. The V and J calls and clone size were taken over from that table, and D and trimming were inferred from the DNA. The sample contains tens of thousands of clones, about 88% of them found a single time. 25% to 35% of the sample lies in the top ten.

At diagnosis, tumor, uninvolved tumor-adjacent lung and peripheral blood were collected and then preserved as a mix of FFPE and fresh-frozen material. For TCR repertoire profiling, the blood samples were analyzed as peripheral blood mononuclear cells. These data come from a study of T cells in localized non-small cell lung cancer (dated by TCRdb to the early 2020s). Notes on the research overall: The study examined T cell repertoires in roughly 240 patients with early-stage NSCLC and compared tumors with uninvolved tumor-adjacent lungs. The cohort was made up of 236 treatment-naive NSCLC patients whose localized lung tumors had been resected. Of the NSCLC patients, fewer than 150 were male and about a hundred were female, and the mean age was approximately 69 years. The study at large found these results: A median of roughly 60 of the top 100 tumor clones turned up in the paired uninvolved adjacent lung, and 28 of those clones also ranked among the top 100 of that same adjacent lung. Because multi-region sequencing of the tumors was not done, intratumor heterogeneity could not be ruled out. Because the study design was exploratory, TCR variables were selected using unadjusted p-values without false-discovery rate correction. Uninvolved tumor-adjacent lung showed the highest T cell clonality, higher than tumor, which suggests more focused antigenic responses in the adjacent lung. Longer overall survival was associated with higher T cell density in blood, whereas shorter survival was associated with higher clonality in adjacent lung.

This specimen was peripheral blood, taken before any cancer treatment. This TCR came from a male donor aged 60 or over with stage I squamous cell lung carcinoma. The chain is encoded by TRBV11-2 joined to TRBJ2-3, with the D gene not confidently named. The base sequence is TGTGCCAGTCGGACCGGGCCCCCCCAAGGTACGCAGTATTTT. Its translation is CASRTGPPQGTQYF.